This passage covers 16 T cell receptor beta chains from one sample sequenced in a study of T cells after yellow fever vaccination (dated by TCRdb to between 2018 and 2021). The library relied on 5' RACE. For sequencing, an Illumina HiSeq 2500 was employed. Starting from the raw public reads, TCRdb applied fastp trimming at Q25, assembled clones with MiXCR and retained in-frame beta chains. Each record represents a unique CDR3 protein, reported with the most common genes and DNA among its rows. This sample is represented by around 250,000 distinct CDR3 sequences; less than 9% of them were singletons. Jointly, the top ten make up approximately 0.87% of the sample. The meaning of the sample's treatment or condition label: live attenuated yellow fever vaccine strain. The sequencing used CD4+ T cells sorted from PBMCs, collected 15 days after the yellow fever booster vaccination. The origin of the receptors is a man between 25 and 39 years old who received the YFV17D yellow fever vaccine.

The V call is TRBV5-1, the J call TRBJ2-4; 9 bases match TRBD2. Looked up from germline, CDR1 is SGHRS and CDR2 is YFSETQ. The CDR3 is 14 amino acids. V lost 4 bases, J lost 5 bases, and 4 bases stayed unmatched. The CDR3 region has the DNA TGCGCCAGCAGCAGAGCGGGAGGCGAAAACATTCAGTACTTC. Protein sequence: CASSRAGGENIQYF.

This chain uses TRBV7-9 with TRBJ2-3; D is unclear. The ends were cut back, 0 bases at V and 2 bases at J, with 6 bases in the middle. The CDR3 has 14 amino acids. Germline CDR1 SEHNR, CDR2 FQNEAQ (reference sequence). The DNA for the CDR3 is TGTGCCAGCAGCTTAGCTGGTAACACAGATACGCAGTATTTT. Encoded protein: CASSLAGNTDTQYF.

This clonotype was counted only a few times. The chain combines TRBV12-3 or TRBV12-4 with TRBJ2-7, with 11 bases identical to TRBD2. The CDR3 extends over 17 amino acids. J was trimmed by 2 bases and V by 5 bases; bases with no gene match: 11. CDR3 DNA sequence: TGTGCCAGCAGTCCCCCGCCGGGTAGCGGGAGGGCCTACGAGCAGTACTTC. Translation gives CASSPPPGSGRAYEQYF.

In this sample, this clonotype turned up many times. The chain has TRBV2 and TRBJ2-1; D may correspond to TRBD1 or TRBD2 (5 bases each). The CDR3 sequence is 14 residues long. V was cut by 11 bases and J by 5 bases, with 19 bases left in between. Per the germline V gene, CDR1 is SNHLY and CDR2 is FYNNEI. CDR3 in amino acids: CASSTRGYNNEQFF. The DNA for the CDR3 is TGTGCCTCATCCACTAGGGGATATAACAATGAGCAGTTCTTC. Full variable domain (rest looked up from reference TRBV2 and TRBJ2-1): EPEVTQTPSHQVTQMGQEVILRCVPISNHLYFYWYRQILGQKVEFLVSFYNNEISEKSEIFDDQFSVERPDGSNFTLKIRSTKLEDSAMYFCASSTRGYNNEQFFGPGTRLTVL.

The sample holds many counts of this clonotype. The chain uses TRBV29-1 and TRBJ2-3; D call uncertain. Trimming left V 5 bases short and J 2 bases short, with 20 bases between. Germline V lookup: CDR1 SQVTM, CDR2 ANQGSEA. This CDR3 is 16 amino acids long. Here the CDR3 reads CSVWGRLTMSTDTQYF. The CDR3, as DNA: TGCAGCGTTTGGGGTCGGCTAACAATGTCCACAGATACGCAGTATTTT.

The V call is TRBV18, the J call TRBJ2-5; perhaps TRBD2 as D (5 bases). The CDR3 has 14 amino acids. The germline V and J ends were trimmed by 3 bases and 0 bases, with 8 bases remaining between them. CDR1 KGHSH and CDR2 LQKENI come from the germline V gene. The CDR3 DNA follows: TGTGCCAGCTCACCCCGGGGAAACCAAGAGACCCAGTACTTC. This encodes CASSPRGNQETQYF.

This clonotype appeared a few times. The chain couples TRBV28 to TRBJ2-3, with a tentative D call TRBD2 (6 bases). Between the trimmed V and J ends, which lost 7 bases and 1 base, there was a span of 15 bases. The CDR3 contains 15 residues. Per germline, CDR1 MDHEN and CDR2 SYDVKM. CDR3 sequence: CASTPSGRGTDTQYF. CDR3 nucleotides: TGTGCCAGCACCCCCAGCGGGCGGGGCACAGATACGCAGTATTTT.

This clonotype was observed at least ten times. The V call is TRBV5-1, the J call TRBJ2-2, with D hard to call. Germline lookup yields CDR1 SGHRS and CDR2 YFSETQ. Trimming removed 4 bases at V and 4 bases at J, with 8 bases between. The CDR3 runs to 13 residues. The CDR3 spells CASSPHSTGELFF. The CDR3, as DNA: TGCGCCAGCAGCCCGCATTCCACCGGGGAGCTGTTTTTT.

This clonotype was found many times. J is TRBJ2-1 and V is TRBV12-3 or TRBV12-4, with TRBD2 identical over 7 bases. The J segment lost 3 bases and the V segment lost 2 bases, leaving 7 bases of the junction unmatched. The CDR3 loop spans 16 amino acids. The CDR3 reads CASSLQRGSSYNEQFF. The CDR3 region has the DNA TGTGCCAGCAGTTTACAACGCGGGAGTAGCTACAATGAGCAGTTCTTC.

In the case of this clonotype: This sequence may be a read error, since a much larger clone differs from it by one base. V is TRBV5-1 and J is TRBJ2-3; D may be TRBD1 or TRBD2 (6 bases each). Germline lookup yields CDR1 SGHRS and CDR2 YFSETQ. The CDR3 loop spans 15 amino acids. The CDR3 DNA reads TGCGCCAGAAGCTTGGGGGGCTCCAGCACAGATACGCAGTATTTT. Protein sequence: CARSLGGSSTDTQYF.

This clonotype was found a few times. V is TRBV5-6 and J is TRBJ2-2; D gene unclear. CDR1 and CDR2 from the germline V gene are SGHDT and YYEEEE. The CDR3 has 14 residues. Trimming removed 1 base from V and 4 bases from J, with 8 bases in between. CDR3 amino acids: CASSLRSGTGELFF. CDR3 coding DNA: TGTGCCAGCAGCTTGCGGTCTGGCACCGGGGAGCTGTTTTTT.

Only a few counts were recorded for this clonotype. The genes are TRBV18 and TRBJ2-7; 9 bases line up with TRBD2. Germline assignment: CDR1 KGHSH and CDR2 LQKENI. The CDR3 loop spans 16 amino acids. The J segment lost 0 bases and the V segment lost 5 bases, leaving 8 bases of the junction unmatched. The CDR3 sequence is CASSALAGFSSYEQYF. For the CDR3, the DNA is TGTGCCAGCTCAGCCCTAGCGGGGTTTAGCTCCTACGAGCAGTACTTC.

The V and J genes are TRBV5-1 and TRBJ2-4; either TRBD1 or TRBD2 may fit D (5 bases each). Germline V gene data show CDR1 as SGHRS and CDR2 as YFSETQ. The CDR3 runs 15 residues. Trimming stripped 4 bases from V and 8 bases from J, with 19 bases between. As DNA, the CDR3 is TGCGCCAGCAGCAGGGGTCAGGAGGCCGGAGACATTCAGTACTTC. Translated, it gives CASSRGQEAGDIQYF.

This clonotype turned up a few times. The V call is TRBV10-3, the J call TRBJ1-1; D ambiguous. This CDR3 contains 14 residues. Germline assignment: CDR1 ENHRY and CDR2 SYGVKD. Between the trimmed V and J ends, which lost 3 bases and 2 bases, there was a span of 10 bases. The chain's CDR3 is CAISDSSLNTEAFF. The CDR3 DNA sequence: TGTGCCATCAGTGATAGTTCCCTAAACACTGAAGCTTTCTTT.

This clonotype appeared a few times. This chain links TRBV12-3 or TRBV12-4 with TRBJ1-5; D call uncertain. V was shortened by 1 base and J by 7 bases, with 5 bases between the two germline ends. The length of the CDR3 is 12 residues. The CDR3 DNA reads as TGTGCCAGCAGTTTAGATGCGCAGCCCCAGCATTTT. Translation: CASSLDAQPQHF.

This clonotype occurred many times. The V call is TRBV10-3, the J call TRBJ2-1; 10 bases agree with TRBD2. Germline-derived CDR1 and CDR2 are ENHRY and SYGVKD. The V and J ends lost 10 bases and 7 bases, in that order; junction bases with no gene match: 7. This CDR3 region has 13 residues. In DNA, the CDR3 is TGTGCCACTGGGCTAGCGGGAGCAAATGAGCAGTTCTTC. Its protein is CATGLAGANEQFF.